Each of the 20 T cell receptor beta chains below was sequenced from the same sample in a study of siplizumab effects on memory and regulatory T cells. Produced via immunoSEQ multiplex PCR; TCRdb's table is partial and in-frame only. The sample yields about 100,000 clones, approximately 94% seen once. The sequenced material came from non-Treg CD4+ T cells sorted from blood. These TCRs come from a human donor in good health.

The chain combines TRBV7-3 with TRBJ2-1; possibly TRBD1 for D (7 bases). Trimming left V 4 bases short and J 9 bases short, with 13 bases between. There are 13 residues in the CDR3. Germline V gives CDR1 SGHTA, CDR2 FQGTGA. The CDR3 sequence is CASSWTQGGEQFF. CDR3 coding DNA: TGTGCCAGCAGCTGGACCCAGGGGGGTGAGCAGTTCTTC. Supplemented by reference TRBV7-3 and TRBJ2-1, the full variable domain reads GAGVSQTPSNKVTEKGKYVELRCDPISGHTALYWYRQSLGQGPEFLIYFQGTGAADDSGLPNDRFFAVRPEGSVSTLKIQRTERGDSAVYLCASSWTQGGEQFFGPGTRLTVL.

This clone was seen a few times. The V call is TRBV7-3, the J call TRBJ2-7; 8 bases are a match to TRBD1. V was clipped by 6 bases and J by 5 bases; unmatched bases: 9. Germline V gives CDR1 SGHTA, CDR2 FQGTGA. There are 14 residues in the CDR3. The CDR3 here is CASRPGGARNEQYF. CDR3 sequence (DNA): TGTGCCAGCAGGCCAGGGGGCGCGAGGAACGAGCAGTACTTC.

The CDR3 here is CASSLASNYNEQFF. The CDR3 DNA reads TGTGCCAGCAGCTTAGCGTCAAATTACAATGAGCAGTTCTTC. The gene calls are TRBV7-9 and TRBJ2-1, with D unclear. This CDR3 comprises 14 residues. The germline V and J ends were trimmed by 0 bases and 4 bases, with 7 bases remaining between them. Germline lookup yields CDR1 SEHNR and CDR2 FQNEAQ (reference sequence).

Details on this clone: One junction end disagrees with the germline gene, perhaps due to a read error. CDR3 protein: CASSRDRGNNEQFF. The CDR3 bases are TGTGCTAGCAGCCGGGACAGGGGTAACAATGAGCAGTTCTTC. This sequence joins TRBV7-7 and TRBJ2-1; the match to TRBD1 covers 10 bases. Germline CDR1 reads SSHAT; CDR2 reads FNYEAQ (reference sequence). The CDR3 sequence is 14 residues long.

V gene TRBV28 combines with J gene TRBJ2-1, with 8 nucleotides matching TRBD1. The CDR3 contains 16 residues. The V gene's germline CDR1 is MDHEN and CDR2 SYDVKM. The V gene end was trimmed by 3 bases and the J gene end by 6 bases; junction bases not matched to a gene: 10. This CDR3 reads CASSFGWDRPSNEQFF. The DNA of the CDR3 is TGTGCCAGCAGTTTTGGATGGGACAGGCCCTCCAATGAGCAGTTCTTC.

The V call is TRBV28, the J call TRBJ1-5, with 7 nucleotides matching TRBD1. CDR1 MDHEN and CDR2 SYDVKM come from the germline V gene. CDR3 size: 14 residues. The ends lost 6 bases at V and 4 bases at J; junction bases unmatched: 6. The CDR3 loop is CASRMGTANQPQHF. The CDR3 DNA sequence: TGTGCCAGCAGGATGGGGACAGCTAATCAGCCCCAGCATTTT.

This rearrangement joins TRBV13 to TRBJ1-2, with 9 bases fitting TRBD1. V trimming: 5 bases; J trimming: 5 bases; junction bases outside the gene matches: 9. The CDR3 is made up of 15 amino acids. Germline V gene sequence: CDR1 PRHDT, CDR2 FYEKMQ (reference sequence). CDR3 amino acids: CASSQGTGRGYGYTF. Here the CDR3 DNA reads TGTGCCAGCAGCCAAGGGACAGGGAGAGGTTATGGCTACACCTTC.

The chain uses TRBV4-2 and TRBJ1-1, with D hard to call. The CDR3 extends over 15 amino acids. With 0 bases removed from V and 1 base from J, the gap between germline ends came to 9 bases. Germline V gives CDR1 LGHNA, CDR2 YNFKEQ. Written as DNA, the CDR3 is TGTGCCAGCAGCCAAGAGACCAGCAAGAACACTGAAGCTTTCTTT. Its translation is CASSQETSKNTEAFF.

The V and J genes are TRBV2 and TRBJ2-5, with a possible D match to TRBD1 (7 bases). Germline V gene sequence: CDR1 SNHLY, CDR2 FYNNEI. Trimming removed 7 bases from V and 4 bases from J, with 13 bases in between. The CDR3 totals 13 residues. The CDR3 region is CASTDQGGETQYF. Written as DNA, the CDR3 is TGTGCCAGCACCGACCAGGGGGGAGAGACCCAGTACTTC. The whole variable domain, remainder taken from reference TRBV2 and TRBJ2-5, is EPEVTQTPSHQVTQMGQEVILRCVPISNHLYFYWYRQILGQKVEFLVSFYNNEISEKSEIFDDQFSVERPDGSNFTLKIRSTKLEDSAMYFCASTDQGGETQYFGPGTRLLVL.

The chain carries TRBV19 and TRBJ2-3; D might be TRBD2 (6 bases). Germline-derived CDR1 and CDR2 are LNHDA and SQIVND (reference sequence). CDR3 length: 13 amino acids. The germline V and J ends were trimmed by 7 bases and 2 bases, with 10 bases remaining between them. The CDR3 DNA sequence: TGTGCCAGTATGAGACTAGACACAGATACGCAGTATTTT. It codes for CASMRLDTDTQYF.

This sequence joins TRBV19 and TRBJ2-7; 10 nucleotides align to TRBD1. Trimming removed 3 bases from V and 1 base from J; junction bases left unmatched: 12. This CDR3 is 18 amino acids long. CDR1 is LNHDA and CDR2 is SQIVND in the germline V gene (reference sequence). The DNA for the CDR3 is TGTGCCAGTAGTATTGGGGGACAGGGGTATGGTACTTCCTACGAGCAGTACTTC. Translation: CASSIGGQGYGTSYEQYF.

J is TRBJ2-7 and V is TRBV5-1, with 8 positions matching TRBD2. Germline CDR1 reads SGHRS; CDR2 reads YFSETQ. The CDR3 loop spans 14 amino acids. Germline trimming cut 4 bases from V and 7 bases from J; bases unmatched to any gene: 10. CDR3 sequence reads: CASSGGLGVDEQYF. DNA of the CDR3: TGCGCCAGCAGCGGGGGACTAGGGGTGGATGAGCAGTACTTC.

The rearrangement joins TRBV5-6 to TRBJ1-3; D gene unclear. The V gene's germline CDR1 is SGHDT and CDR2 YYEEEE. This CDR3 has 16 residues. V lost 0 bases, J lost 0 bases, and 10 bases lay in between. CDR3 in DNA: TGTGCCAGCAGCTTGGTTCCGTACTCCTCTGGAAACACCATATATTTT. Amino acids: CASSLVPYSSGNTIYF.

V is TRBV19 and J is TRBJ1-1; D possibly corresponds to TRBD1 (6 bases). The V end was cut by 6 bases, the J end by 8 bases, with 13 bases between. Germline loops: CDR1 LNHDA, CDR2 SQIVND (reference sequence). The CDR3 consists of 12 residues. For the CDR3, the DNA is TGTGCCAGTAGCCTCTCAGGGGCCGAAGCTTTCTTT. Protein product: CASSLSGAEAFF.

V and J are TRBV7-2 and TRBJ2-3; TRBD1 might be the D (5 bases). The V end was cut by 5 bases, the J end by 2 bases, with 20 bases between. The CDR3 is made up of 17 amino acids. Germline lookup yields CDR1 SGHTA and CDR2 FQGNSA. CDR3 bases: TGTGCCAGCAGCCCCAAATCCCCGACAGAGGCCACAGATACGCAGTATTTT. This translates into CASSPKSPTEATDTQYF.

This chain connects TRBV5-6 to TRBJ2-5, with D possibly called TRBD1 or TRBD2 (5 bases each). Germline CDR1 reads SGHDT; CDR2 reads YYEEEE. Trimming took off 3 bases at V and 7 bases at J, with 16 bases between the two ends. The CDR3 has 14 residues. The CDR3: CASSSLRAGGTQYF. In nucleotides, the CDR3 is TGTGCCAGCAGCTCCTTGCGGGCTGGGGGGACCCAGTACTTC.

The rearrangement uses TRBV2 and TRBJ2-2; 7 positions match TRBD1. Looked up from germline, CDR1 is SNHLY and CDR2 is FYNNEI. The CDR3 has 13 amino acids. The ends lost 6 bases at V and 7 bases at J; junction bases unmatched: 5. The CDR3 loop is CASSARQGGELFF. The CDR3 DNA reads TGTGCCAGCAGCGCGAGACAGGGCGGGGAGCTGTTTTTT.

The chain links TRBV29-1 to TRBJ1-2; no reliable D call. Germline loops: CDR1 SQVTM, CDR2 ANQGSEA. V was trimmed by 6 bases and J by 4 bases, leaving 15 bases between them. There are 13 residues in the CDR3. The CDR3 sequence: CSVEPPGFYGYTF. CDR3 DNA: TGCAGCGTCGAACCTCCTGGATTCTATGGCTACACCTTC.

The chain employs TRBV9 and TRBJ1-1; D is unclear. CDR3 size: 16 residues. From germline, CDR1 is SGDLS and CDR2 YYNGEE. The germline V and J ends were trimmed by 0 bases and 3 bases, with 15 bases remaining between them. DNA of the CDR3: TGTGCCAGCAGCGTAGTTGGGGAGCTTCGGCACACTGAAGCTTTCTTT. It codes for CASSVVGELRHTEAFF. Using reference TRBV9 and TRBJ1-1 for the parts outside the CDR3, the full variable domain is DSGVTQTPKHLITATGQRVTLRCSPRSGDLSVYWYQQSLDQGLQFLIQYYNGEERAKGNILERFSAQQFPDLHSELNLSSLELGDSALYFCASSVVGELRHTEAFFGQGTRLTVV.

The chain couples TRBV10-3 to TRBJ1-4; tentative D call: TRBD1 (6 bases). The V end lost 4 bases, the J end lost 8 bases, and 14 bases lay between the germline ends. CDR1 ENHRY and CDR2 SYGVKD come from the germline V gene. The CDR3 has 14 amino acids. DNA for the CDR3: TGTGCCATCAGTGCGTCACAGGGCGGCGAAAAACTGTTTTTT. Translating gives CAISASQGGEKLFF.